This T cell receptor beta chain was identified in a study of CD8 T cells in ankylosing spondylitis. The study, taken as a whole, reports: Typical of ankylosing spondylitis blood, it appeared, was a TCR beta motif of eight highly homologous variants. The authors found the disease-linked clones to be CD8+ and relatively rare in peripheral blood. The clones that were linked to disease were reported to be significantly enriched in matched synovial fluid samples from ankylosing spondylitis patients.

Via MiXCR, TCRdb re-called the 5' RACE reads, giving one row per CDR3 protein. The table records 150,000 to 200,000 distinct CDR3 sequences, around a third of them present only once. Regarding this clonotype: Its target is unknown.

This CDR3 has 15 residues. Germline V gene sequence: CDR1 SGHAT, CDR2 FQNNGV. Unmatched junction bases numbered 11, after V lost 10 bases and J lost 3 bases. The TCR was taken from a male donor with ankylosing spondylitis. This rearrangement joins TRBV11-2 to TRBJ1-5, with 8 bases that match TRBD1. Sample: synovial fluid, either unsorted or a sorted T cell fraction (not recorded which). The CDR3 DNA follows: TGTGCCATTTTATTGGGACAGGCTGACAATCAGCCCCAGCATTTT. It codes for CAILLGQADNQPQHF.